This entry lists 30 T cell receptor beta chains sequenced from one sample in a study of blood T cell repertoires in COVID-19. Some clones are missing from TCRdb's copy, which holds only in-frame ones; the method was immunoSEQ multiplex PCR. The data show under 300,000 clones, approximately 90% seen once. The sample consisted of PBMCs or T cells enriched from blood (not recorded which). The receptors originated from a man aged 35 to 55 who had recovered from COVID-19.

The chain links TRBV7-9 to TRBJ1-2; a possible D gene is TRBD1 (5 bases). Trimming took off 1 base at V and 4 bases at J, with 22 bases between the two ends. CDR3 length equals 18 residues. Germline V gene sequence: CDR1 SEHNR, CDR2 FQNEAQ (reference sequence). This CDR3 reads CASSLEYPGRGNGYGYTF. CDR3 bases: TGTGCCAGCAGCTTAGAGTACCCGGGACGGGGGAACGGCTATGGCTACACCTTC.

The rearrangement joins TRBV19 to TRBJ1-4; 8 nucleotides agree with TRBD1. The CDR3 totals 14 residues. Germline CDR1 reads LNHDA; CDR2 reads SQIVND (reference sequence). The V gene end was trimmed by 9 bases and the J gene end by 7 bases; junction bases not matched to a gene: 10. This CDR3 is CASIMQGAVEKLFF. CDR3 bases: TGTGCCAGCATTATGCAGGGGGCTGTTGAAAAACTGTTTTTT.

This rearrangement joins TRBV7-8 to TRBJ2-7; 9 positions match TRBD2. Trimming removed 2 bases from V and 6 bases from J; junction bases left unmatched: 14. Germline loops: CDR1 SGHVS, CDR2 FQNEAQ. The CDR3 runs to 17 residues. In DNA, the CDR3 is TGTGCCAGCAGCTTATTAGGGGGAGCGGGAGGCCTTCGCGAGCAGTACTTC. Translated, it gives CASSLLGGAGGLREQYF.

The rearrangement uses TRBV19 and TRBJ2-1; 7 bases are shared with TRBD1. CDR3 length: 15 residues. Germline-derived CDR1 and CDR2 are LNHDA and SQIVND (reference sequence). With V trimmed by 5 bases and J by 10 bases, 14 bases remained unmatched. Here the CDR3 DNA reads TGTGCCAGTAGTTCACCGACAGGGCTGGCCGCCGAGCAGTTCTTC. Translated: CASSSPTGLAAEQFF. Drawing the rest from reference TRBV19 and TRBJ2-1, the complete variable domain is DGGITQSPKYLFRKEGQNVTLSCEQNLNHDAMYWYRQDPGQGLRLIYYSQIVNDFQKGDIAEGYSVSREKKESFPLTVTSAQKNPTAFYLCASSSPTGLAAEQFFGPGTRLTVL.

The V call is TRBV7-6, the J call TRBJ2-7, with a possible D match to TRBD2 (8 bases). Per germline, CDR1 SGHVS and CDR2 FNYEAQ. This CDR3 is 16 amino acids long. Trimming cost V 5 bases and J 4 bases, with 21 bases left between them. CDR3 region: CASSPGGVGGAYEQYF. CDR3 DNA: TGTGCCAGCAGCCCCGGGGGGGTAGGGGGCGCGTACGAGCAGTACTTC.

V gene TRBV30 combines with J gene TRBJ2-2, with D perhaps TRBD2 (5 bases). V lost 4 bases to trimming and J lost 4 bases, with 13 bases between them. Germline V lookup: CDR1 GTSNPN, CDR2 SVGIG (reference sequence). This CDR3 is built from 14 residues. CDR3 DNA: TGTGCCTGGACCCGCGGGCTCCCCACCGGGGAGCTGTTTTTT. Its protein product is CAWTRGLPTGELFF.

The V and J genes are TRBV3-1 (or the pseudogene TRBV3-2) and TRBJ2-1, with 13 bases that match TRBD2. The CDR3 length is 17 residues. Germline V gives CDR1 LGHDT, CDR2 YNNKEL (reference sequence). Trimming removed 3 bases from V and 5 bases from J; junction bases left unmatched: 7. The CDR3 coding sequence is TGTGCCAGCAGCCAGAGGACTAGCGGGAGTATCGACAATGAGCAGTTCTTC. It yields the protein CASSQRTSGSIDNEQFF.

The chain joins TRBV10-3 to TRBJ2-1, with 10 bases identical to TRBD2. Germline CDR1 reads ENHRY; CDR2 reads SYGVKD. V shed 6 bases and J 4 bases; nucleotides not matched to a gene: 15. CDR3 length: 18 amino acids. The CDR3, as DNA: TGTGCCATCAGCGAAGGGGGGGCTAGCGGGGGTGCTTACAATGAGCAGTTCTTC. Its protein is CAISEGGASGGAYNEQFF.

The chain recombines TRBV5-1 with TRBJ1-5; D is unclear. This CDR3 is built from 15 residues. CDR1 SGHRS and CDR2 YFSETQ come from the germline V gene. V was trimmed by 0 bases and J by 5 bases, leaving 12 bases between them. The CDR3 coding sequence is TGCGCCAGCAGCTTGGTTTCTGCGCCTGATCAGCCCCAGCATTTT. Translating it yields CASSLVSAPDQPQHF.

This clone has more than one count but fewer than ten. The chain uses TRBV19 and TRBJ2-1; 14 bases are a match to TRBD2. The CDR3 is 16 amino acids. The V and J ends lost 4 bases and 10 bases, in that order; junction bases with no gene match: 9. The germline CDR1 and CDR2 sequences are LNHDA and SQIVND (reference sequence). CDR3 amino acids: CASSTQPGLAGAEQFF. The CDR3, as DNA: TGTGCCAGTAGTACTCAGCCGGGACTAGCGGGAGCAGAGCAGTTCTTC.

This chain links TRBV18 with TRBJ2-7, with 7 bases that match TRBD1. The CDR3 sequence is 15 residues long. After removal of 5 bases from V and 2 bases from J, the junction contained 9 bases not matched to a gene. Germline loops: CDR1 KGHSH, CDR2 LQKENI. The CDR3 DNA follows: TGTGCCAGCTCAGAAAAGTGGACAGGAGCCTACGAGCAGTACTTC. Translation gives CASSEKWTGAYEQYF. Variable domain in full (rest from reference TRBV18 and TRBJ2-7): NAGVMQNPRHLVRRRGQEARLRCSPMKGHSHVYWYRQLPEEGLKFMVYLQKENIIDESGMPKERFSAEFPKEGPSILRIQQVVRGDSAAYFCASSEKWTGAYEQYFGPGTRLTVT.

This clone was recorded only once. The CDR3 region is CASSARKGQGSRMHGYTF. In nucleotides, the CDR3 is TGTGCCAGCAGCGCTAGGAAGGGACAGGGAAGTAGGATGCATGGCTACACCTTC. The chain employs TRBV9 and TRBJ1-2; 9 bases agree with TRBD1. The CDR3 is made up of 18 amino acids. CDR1 SGDLS and CDR2 YYNGEE come from the germline V gene. J gave up 6 bases and V 3 bases, and 18 bases lay outside the gene matches.

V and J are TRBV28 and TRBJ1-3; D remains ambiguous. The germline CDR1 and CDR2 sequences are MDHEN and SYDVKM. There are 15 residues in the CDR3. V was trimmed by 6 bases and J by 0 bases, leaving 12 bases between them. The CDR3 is CASSFTRTSGNTIYF. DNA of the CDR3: TGTGCCAGCAGCTTCACACGTACCTCTGGAAACACCATATATTTT.

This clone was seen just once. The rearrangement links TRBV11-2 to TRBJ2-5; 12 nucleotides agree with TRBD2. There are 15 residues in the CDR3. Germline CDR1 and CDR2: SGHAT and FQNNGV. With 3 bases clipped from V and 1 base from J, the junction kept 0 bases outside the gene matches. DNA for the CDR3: TGTGCCAGCAGCTTGGGACTAGCGGGCCAAGAGACCCAGTACTTC. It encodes CASSLGLAGQETQYF.

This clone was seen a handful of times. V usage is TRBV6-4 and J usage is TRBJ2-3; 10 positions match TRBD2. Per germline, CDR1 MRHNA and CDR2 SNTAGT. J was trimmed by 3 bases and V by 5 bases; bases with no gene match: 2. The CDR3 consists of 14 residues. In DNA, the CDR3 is TGTGCCAGCAGTCGAGCGGGGGGGACAGATACGCAGTATTTT. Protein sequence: CASSRAGGTDTQYF.

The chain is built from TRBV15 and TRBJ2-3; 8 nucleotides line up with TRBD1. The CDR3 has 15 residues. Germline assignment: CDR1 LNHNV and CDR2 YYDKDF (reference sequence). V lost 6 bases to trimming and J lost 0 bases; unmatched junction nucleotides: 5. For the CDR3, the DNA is TGTGCCACCAGTCCGGGACAGGTTAGCACAGATACGCAGTATTTT. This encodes CATSPGQVSTDTQYF.

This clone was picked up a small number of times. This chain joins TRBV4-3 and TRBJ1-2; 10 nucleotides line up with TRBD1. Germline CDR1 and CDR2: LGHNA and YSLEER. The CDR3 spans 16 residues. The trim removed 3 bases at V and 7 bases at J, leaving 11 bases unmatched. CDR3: CASSQRRGQGLGGYTF. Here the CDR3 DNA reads TGCGCCAGCAGCCAGCGCAGGGGACAGGGGTTGGGTGGCTACACCTTC.

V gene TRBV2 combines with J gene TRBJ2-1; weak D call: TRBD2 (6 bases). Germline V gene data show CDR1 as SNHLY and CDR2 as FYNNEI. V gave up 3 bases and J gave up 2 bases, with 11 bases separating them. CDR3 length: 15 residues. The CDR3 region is CASSEVGGTYNEQFF. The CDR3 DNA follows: TGTGCCAGCAGTGAGGTGGGGGGAACCTACAATGAGCAGTTCTTC.

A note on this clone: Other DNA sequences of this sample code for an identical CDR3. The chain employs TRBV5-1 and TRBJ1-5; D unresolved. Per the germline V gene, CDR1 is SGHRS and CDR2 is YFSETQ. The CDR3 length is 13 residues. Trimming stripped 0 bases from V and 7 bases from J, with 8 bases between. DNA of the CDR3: TGCGCCAGCAGCTTGGATGGGGAGCAGCCCCAGCATTTT. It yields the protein CASSLDGEQPQHF.

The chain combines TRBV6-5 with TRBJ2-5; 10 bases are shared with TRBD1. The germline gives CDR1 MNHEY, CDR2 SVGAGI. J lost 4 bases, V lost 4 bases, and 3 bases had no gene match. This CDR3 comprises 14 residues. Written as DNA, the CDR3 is TGTGCCAGCAGTTTCGGGACAGGGGTAGAGACCCAGTACTTC. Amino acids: CASSFGTGVETQYF.

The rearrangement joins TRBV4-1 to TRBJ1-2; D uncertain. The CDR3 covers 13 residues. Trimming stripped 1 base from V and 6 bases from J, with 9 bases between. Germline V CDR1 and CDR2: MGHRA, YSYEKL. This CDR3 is CASSQVLSNGYTF. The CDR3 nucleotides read TGCGCCAGCAGCCAAGTATTGAGTAATGGCTACACCTTC.

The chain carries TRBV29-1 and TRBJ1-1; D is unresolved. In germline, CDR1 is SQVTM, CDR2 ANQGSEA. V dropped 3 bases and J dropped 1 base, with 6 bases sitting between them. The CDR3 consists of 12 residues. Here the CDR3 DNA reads TGCAGCGTTGAGGAGGGGAACACTGAAGCTTTCTTT. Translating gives CSVEEGNTEAFF.

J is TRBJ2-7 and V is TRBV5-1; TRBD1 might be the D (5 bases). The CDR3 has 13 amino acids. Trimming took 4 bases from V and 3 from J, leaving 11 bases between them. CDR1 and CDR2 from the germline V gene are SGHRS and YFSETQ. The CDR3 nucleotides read TGCGCCAGCAGCGTAGAACAGGACTACGAGCAGTACTTC. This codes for CASSVEQDYEQYF. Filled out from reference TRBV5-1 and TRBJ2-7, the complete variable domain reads KAGVTQTPRYLIKTRGQQVTLSCSPISGHRSVSWYQQTPGQGLQFLFEYFSETQRNKGNFPGRFSGRQFSNSRSEMNVSTLELGDSALYLCASSVEQDYEQYFGPGTRLTVT.

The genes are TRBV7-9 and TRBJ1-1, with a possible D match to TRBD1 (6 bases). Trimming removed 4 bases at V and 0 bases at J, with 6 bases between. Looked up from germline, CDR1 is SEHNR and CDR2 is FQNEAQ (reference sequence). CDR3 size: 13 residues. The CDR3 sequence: CASSYRVNTEAFF. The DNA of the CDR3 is TGTGCCAGCAGCTACAGGGTGAACACTGAAGCTTTCTTT.

The CDR3 loop is CASIQMGAGTEAFF. CDR3 DNA sequence: TGTGCCAGCATTCAAATGGGGGCTGGCACTGAAGCTTTCTTT. The V and J genes are TRBV6-5 and TRBJ1-1; D may be TRBD1 (6 bases). The CDR3 is 14 residues long. Germline CDR1 reads MNHEY; CDR2 reads SVGAGI. Deletions cut 7 bases from V and 4 bases from J, with 16 bases between.

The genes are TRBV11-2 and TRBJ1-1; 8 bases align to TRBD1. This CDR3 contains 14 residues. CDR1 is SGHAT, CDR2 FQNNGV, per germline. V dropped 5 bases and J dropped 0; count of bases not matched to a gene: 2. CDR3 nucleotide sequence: TGTGCCAGCAGCAGGGACAGGCTGAACACTGAAGCTTTCTTT. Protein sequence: CASSRDRLNTEAFF. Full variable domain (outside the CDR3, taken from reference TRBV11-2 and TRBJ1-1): EAGVAQSPRYKIIEKRQSVAFWCNPISGHATLYWYQQILGQGPKLLIQFQNNGVVDDSQLPKDRFSAERLKGVDSTLKIQPAKLEDSAVYLCASSRDRLNTEAFFGQGTRLTVV.

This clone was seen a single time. The CDR3 sequence: CASTTDSSYNEQFF. CDR3 coding DNA: TGTGCCAGCACCACGGACAGCTCCTACAATGAGCAGTTCTTC. This sequence joins TRBV7-9 and TRBJ2-1, with a tentative D call TRBD1 (6 bases). This CDR3 has 14 residues. Trimming took 7 bases from V and 0 from J, leaving 10 bases between them. The germline V gene has CDR1 SEHNR and CDR2 FQNEAQ (reference sequence).

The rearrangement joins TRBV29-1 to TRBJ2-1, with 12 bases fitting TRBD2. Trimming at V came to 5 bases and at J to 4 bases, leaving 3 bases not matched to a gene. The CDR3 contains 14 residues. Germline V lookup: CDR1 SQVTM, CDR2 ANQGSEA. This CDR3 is CSVLAGGSYNEQFF. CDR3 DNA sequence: TGCAGCGTTCTAGCGGGGGGGTCATACAATGAGCAGTTCTTC.

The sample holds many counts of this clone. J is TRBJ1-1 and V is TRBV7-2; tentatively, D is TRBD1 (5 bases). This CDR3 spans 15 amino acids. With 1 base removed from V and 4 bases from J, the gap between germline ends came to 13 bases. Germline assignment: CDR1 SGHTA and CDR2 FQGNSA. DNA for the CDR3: TGTGCCAGCAGCTTAGGTAGGGGTGGTATCACTGAAGCTTTCTTT. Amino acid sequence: CASSLGRGGITEAFF.

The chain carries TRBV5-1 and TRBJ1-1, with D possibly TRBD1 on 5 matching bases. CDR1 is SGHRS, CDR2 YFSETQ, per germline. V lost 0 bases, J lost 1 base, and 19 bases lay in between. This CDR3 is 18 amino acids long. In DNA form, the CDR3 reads TGCGCCAGCAGCTTGGTAGTAGGGTGGGGCCTGAAGAACACTGAAGCTTTCTTT. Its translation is CASSLVVGWGLKNTEAFF. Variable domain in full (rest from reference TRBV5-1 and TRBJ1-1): KAGVTQTPRYLIKTRGQQVTLSCSPISGHRSVSWYQQTPGQGLQFLFEYFSETQRNKGNFPGRFSGRQFSNSRSEMNVSTLELGDSALYLCASSLVVGWGLKNTEAFFGQGTRLTVV.